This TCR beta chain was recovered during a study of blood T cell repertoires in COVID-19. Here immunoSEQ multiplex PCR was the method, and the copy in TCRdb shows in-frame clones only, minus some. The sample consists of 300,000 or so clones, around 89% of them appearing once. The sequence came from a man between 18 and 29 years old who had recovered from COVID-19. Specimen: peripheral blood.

The CDR3 is CSVIPQGKAYEQYF. In nucleotides, the CDR3 is TGCAGCGTTATCCCACAGGGAAAGGCCTACGAGCAGTACTTC. This chain uses TRBV29-1 with TRBJ2-7; D is possibly TRBD1 (6 bases). In germline, CDR1 is SQVTM, CDR2 ANQGSEA. The V gene lost 5 bases and the J gene lost 2 bases, with 16 bases spanning the gap. This CDR3 is 14 amino acids long.